The T cell receptor (beta chain) under discussion was sequenced for a study of blood T cell repertoires in COVID-19. CDR3 length: 13 amino acids. V lost 5 bases to trimming and J lost 12 bases; unmatched junction nucleotides: 11. Germline V gene lookup returns CDR1 SGHVS and CDR2 FQNEAQ. TCRdb's copy holds only in-frame clones and misses some; the assay was immunoSEQ multiplex PCR. This table holds 180,000 or so clones, roughly 86% found once. The chain couples TRBV7-8 to TRBJ2-7, with TRBD1 identical over 9 bases. Sequenced input: peripheral blood. This TCR was sampled from a woman of 80 years or more in a cohort sampled during active or convalescent COVID-19. The CDR3 bases are TGTGCCAGCAGCCTCGGGGACAGGGTGGCCATGTACTTC. It yields the protein CASSLGDRVAMYF.